One and the same sample provided the 27 T cell receptor beta chains below, sequenced in a study of graft-versus-host responses after intestinal transplantation (dated by TCRdb to the early 2020s). The library was generated by the immunoSEQ multiplex PCR assay. Here the immuneACCESS table is served through TCRdb, limited to in-frame sequences with V and J called. Missing clones are a known gap in these copies; in checked studies unresolved V genes cover under half, and the rest lacks a known reason. This sample lists tens of thousands of clones; 80% to 95% were detected once. Of the sample, about 0.5% is held by the ten largest clones. The time point label of this sample denotes: cells obtained before transplantation from donor or recipient. The antigens for these receptors are not known. The sample in question was unstimulated CD8+ T cells sorted from spleen or lymph node cells, obtained before intestinal transplant. Receptors originate from a human donor who received an intestinal transplant.

This clone appeared once. DNA for the CDR3: TGCAGCGTTGGTTGGTTCAGGGATAAGACAGATACGCAGTATTTT. Its protein is CSVGWFRDKTDTQYF. This chain links TRBV29-1 with TRBJ2-3; D perhaps matches TRBD1 (5 bases). Germline V gene data show CDR1 as SQVTM and CDR2 as ANQGSEA. CDR3 length equals 15 residues. Trimming removed 4 bases at V and 3 bases at J, with 17 bases between.

About this clone itself: Since a much larger clone is just one base distant, this may be a read error. V gene TRBV10-2 combines with J gene TRBJ1-2; weak D call: TRBD1 (5 bases). With 3 bases removed from V and 0 bases from J, the gap between germline ends came to 8 bases. This CDR3 contains 14 residues. The germline V gene encodes CDR1 WSHSY and CDR2 SAAADI. In DNA form, the CDR3 reads TGCGCCAGCAGTGAACCGGGGGCTAACTATGGCTACACCTTC. It is translated as CASSEPGANYGYTF.

The chain couples TRBV4-3 to TRBJ1-5, with TRBD1 as a possible D gene (5 bases). Trimming shortened V by 2 bases and J by 5 bases, and 13 bases separated the two germline ends. This CDR3 comprises 15 residues. Germline values: CDR1 LGHNA, CDR2 YSLEER. CDR3 nucleotide sequence: TGCGCCAGCAGCCAATCCACAGGCGATGATCAGCCCCAGCATTTT. Protein sequence: CASSQSTGDDQPQHF.

The chain employs TRBV19 and TRBJ2-7; a weak D match, TRBD1 (7 bases). The CDR3 loop spans 14 amino acids. Germline values: CDR1 LNHDA, CDR2 SQIVND (reference sequence). V was shortened by 5 bases and J by 2 bases, with 13 bases between the two germline ends. CDR3 nucleotides: TGTGCCAGTAGTTCGGCAGGGGGGACCTACGAGCAGTACTTC. Translating it yields CASSSAGGTYEQYF.

The V call is TRBV2, the J call TRBJ1-2; D not certain. This CDR3 comprises 12 residues. Germline V gene lookup returns CDR1 SNHLY and CDR2 FYNNEI. V gave up 3 bases and J gave up 5 bases, with 7 bases separating them. CDR3: CASSDRSYGYTF. Here the CDR3 DNA reads TGTGCCAGCAGTGATCGTTCTTATGGCTACACCTTC.

The rearrangement joins TRBV11-2 to TRBJ1-5, with 9 bases identical to TRBD1. The CDR3 consists of 18 residues. CDR1 is SGHAT, CDR2 FQNNGV, per germline. V was clipped by 0 bases and J by 2 bases; unmatched bases: 8. CDR3 protein: CASSLDLRTGEGNQPQHF. The CDR3 DNA follows: TGTGCCAGCAGCTTAGATCTACGGACAGGGGAGGGCAATCAGCCCCAGCATTTT.

The chain recombines TRBV5-6 with TRBJ1-3; no clear D gene. CDR1 SGHDT and CDR2 YYEEEE come from the germline V gene. The CDR3 loop spans 13 amino acids. The germline V and J ends were trimmed by 0 bases and 4 bases, with 5 bases remaining between them. The CDR3 DNA reads as TGTGCCAGCAGCTTGGGTAGAGGAAACACCATATATTTT. It yields the protein CASSLGRGNTIYF.

The chain carries TRBV9 and TRBJ1-6; maybe TRBD1 (6 bases). V lost 4 bases, J lost 7 bases, and 15 bases lay in between. The CDR3 covers 15 residues. In germline, CDR1 is SGDLS, CDR2 YYNGEE. CDR3 coding DNA: TGTGCCAGCAGCCCCTCCGCAGGGGACAATTCACCCCTCCACTTT. Translated, it gives CASSPSAGDNSPLHF.

With regard to this clone: At one end, the junction sequence differs from germline, possibly due to a read error. This same CDR3 is encoded by further DNA sequences in the sample. The chain joins TRBV10-3 to TRBJ1-1; 8 bases match TRBD1. CDR1 and CDR2 from the germline V gene are ENHRY and SYGVKD. This CDR3 is built from 14 residues. The CDR3 reads CAISGRGLNTEAFF. The DNA for the CDR3 is TGTGCCATCAGTGGCAGGGGGCTTAACACTGAAGCCTTCTTT.

This clone was observed a few times. V usage is TRBV19 and J usage is TRBJ1-5; D is ambiguous. The germline V gene has CDR1 LNHDA and CDR2 SQIVND (reference sequence). Trimming pared 3 bases from V and 4 bases from J, leaving 10 bases between. This CDR3 comprises 14 residues. CDR3 in amino acids: CASSMGRGNQPQHF. CDR3 in DNA: TGTGCCAGTAGTATGGGCCGAGGGAATCAGCCCCAGCATTTT.

This chain uses TRBV7-4 with TRBJ2-7, with D perhaps matching TRBD1 (5 bases). CDR1 and CDR2 (germline): SGHVT, SQSDAQ. The CDR3 is 10 residues long. The V end was cut by 11 bases, the J end by 13 bases, with 18 bases between. For the CDR3, the DNA is TGTGCCCCAGGGCCCCGAGAGAACTACTTC. Amino acids: CAPGPRENYF.

The chain uses TRBV6-1 and TRBJ1-3; D unresolved. CDR1 and CDR2 from the germline V gene are MNHNS and SASEGT. This CDR3 contains 13 residues. V was trimmed by 6 bases and J by 2 bases, leaving 8 bases between them. The CDR3 loop reads CASRPEAGNTIYF. CDR3 DNA sequence: TGTGCCAGCAGGCCAGAAGCTGGAAACACCATATATTTT.

The chain is built from TRBV4-1 and TRBJ1-5; TRBD1 aligns across 7 bases. Looked up from germline, CDR1 is MGHRA and CDR2 is YSYEKL. CDR3 size: 18 residues. The junction had 9 bases not matched to a gene; V was cut back by 0 bases and J by 1 base. The CDR3 nucleotides are TGCGCCAGCAGCCAAGAAAGGAGTAGGGGGCTAAGCAATCAGCCCCAGCATTTT. Encoded protein: CASSQERSRGLSNQPQHF.

The chain combines TRBV7-9 with TRBJ1-2; possible D gene TRBD1, 6 bases. There are 14 residues in the CDR3. Deletions cut 10 bases from V and 6 bases from J, with 21 bases between. Germline values: CDR1 SEHNR, CDR2 FQNEAQ (reference sequence). Here the CDR3 DNA reads TGTGCCACCCCGCCCCAGGGGCTCAAGGATGGCTACACCTTC. Amino acids: CATPPQGLKDGYTF.

The chain couples TRBV27 to TRBJ1-2; weak D call: TRBD1 (6 bases). Trimming pared 6 bases from V and 2 bases from J, leaving 10 bases between. The germline CDR1 and CDR2 sequences are MNHEY and SMNVEV (reference sequence). The CDR3 covers 13 residues. In DNA, the CDR3 is TGTGCCAGCAGGACAGGTCAAAACTATGGCTACACCTTC. Translated: CASRTGQNYGYTF.

V usage is TRBV19 and J usage is TRBJ1-1; D might be TRBD1 (6 bases). This CDR3 contains 12 residues. Trimming stripped 3 bases from V and 8 bases from J, with 10 bases between. Germline CDR1 and CDR2: LNHDA and SQIVND (reference sequence). Written as DNA, the CDR3 is TGTGCCAGTAGTATCTGGCAGGGGGAAGCTTTCTTT. Translating gives CASSIWQGEAFF.

J is TRBJ2-3 and V is TRBV27; the match to TRBD2 covers 12 bases. The CDR3 has 15 residues. The V gene end was trimmed by 6 bases and the J gene end by 4 bases; junction bases not matched to a gene: 5. CDR1 MNHEY and CDR2 SMNVEV come from the germline V gene (reference sequence). The CDR3 spells CASSPGTSGSDTQYF. In DNA form, the CDR3 reads TGTGCCAGCAGCCCCGGGACTAGCGGGTCAGATACGCAGTATTTT.

The V gene is TRBV28, the J gene TRBJ1-1; the D gene is possibly TRBD1 (6 bases). The CDR3 length is 16 residues. Trimming left V 3 bases short and J 5 bases short, with 19 bases between. Germline V gene data show CDR1 as MDHEN and CDR2 as SYDVKM. The CDR3: CASSFGGLDGGTEAFF. The CDR3 nucleotides read TGTGCCAGCAGTTTCGGGGGGCTAGACGGGGGAACTGAAGCTTTCTTT.

This clone was observed once. The V call is TRBV30, the J call TRBJ2-7; 10 bases match TRBD1. V trimming: 1 base; J trimming: 1 base; junction bases outside the gene matches: 7. The CDR3 runs to 16 residues. CDR1 and CDR2 (germline): GTSNPN, SVGIG (reference sequence). CDR3 sequence: CAWSDPPGQGSYEQYF. The CDR3 nucleotides read TGTGCCTGGAGTGATCCACCGGGACAGGGGTCCTACGAGCAGTACTTC.

The chain couples TRBV4-3 to TRBJ2-7; TRBD1 aligns across 8 bases. V lost 4 bases and J lost 2; bases outside the gene matches: 13. CDR3 size: 17 residues. CDR1 LGHNA and CDR2 YSLEER come from the germline V gene. The CDR3 sequence is CASSPTTGDRMAYEQYF. Here the CDR3 DNA reads TGCGCCAGCAGCCCCACCACGGGGGACAGGATGGCCTACGAGCAGTACTTC.

V usage is TRBV6-4 and J usage is TRBJ1-2; D may be TRBD1 (5 bases). With 0 bases removed from V and 6 bases from J, the gap between germline ends came to 8 bases. This CDR3 spans 13 amino acids. Germline CDR1 MRHNA, CDR2 SNTAGT. Here the CDR3 DNA reads TGTGCCAGCAGTGACTCAGGGGTGGATGGCTACACCTTC. Amino acid sequence: CASSDSGVDGYTF.

The rearrangement joins TRBV19 to TRBJ1-5, with a possible D match to TRBD1 (6 bases). V gave up 7 bases and J gave up 2 bases, with 12 bases separating them. CDR1 is LNHDA, CDR2 SQIVND, per germline (reference sequence). The CDR3 contains 14 residues. The CDR3 DNA reads TGTGCCAGTACGTTCCCAGGGGGCAATCAGCCCCAGCATTTT. Residues: CASTFPGGNQPQHF.

The chain recombines TRBV6-1 with TRBJ2-4; no clear D gene. This CDR3 is built from 16 residues. The V end lost 1 base, the J end lost 1 base, and 11 bases lay between the germline ends. Germline V gene data show CDR1 as MNHNS and CDR2 as SASEGT. The CDR3 loop is CASSEETVRAKNIQYF. CDR3 nucleotide sequence: TGTGCCAGCAGTGAAGAAACAGTCCGGGCCAAAAACATTCAGTACTTC.

The CDR3 sequence: CASSQDGHSRNEKLFF. The CDR3 coding sequence is TGCGCCAGCAGCCAAGATGGGCACAGCCGAAATGAAAAACTGTTTTTT. This rearrangement joins TRBV4-1 to TRBJ1-4; D gene unclear. This CDR3 has 16 amino acids. Germline CDR1 MGHRA, CDR2 YSYEKL. V lost 0 bases and J lost 5, with 13 bases in between.

The chain recombines TRBV5-1 with TRBJ2-1; 8 bases are a match to TRBD2. Germline-derived CDR1 and CDR2 are SGHRS and YFSETQ. The CDR3 totals 16 residues. Losses at the gene ends were 6 bases for V and 0 bases for J; bases not matched to a gene: 8. CDR3 sequence (DNA): TGCGCCAGCATTAGCGGGATCGGGAGCTCCTACAATGAGCAGTTCTTC. Protein sequence: CASISGIGSSYNEQFF.

This clone appeared once. The genes are TRBV9 and TRBJ2-3; TRBD2 matches at 11 bases. This CDR3 spans 15 amino acids. CDR1 and CDR2 (germline): SGDLS, YYNGEE. Germline trimming cut 3 bases from V and 4 bases from J; bases unmatched to any gene: 4. The CDR3 loop is CASSAIAGGADTQYF. Written as DNA, the CDR3 is TGTGCCAGCAGCGCCATAGCGGGGGGGGCAGATACGCAGTATTTT.

The rearrangement uses TRBV14 and TRBJ2-1, with 11 bases that match TRBD2. Germline CDR1 and CDR2: SGHDN and FVKESK. This CDR3 is built from 17 residues. V shed 4 bases, J shed 1 base, and the junction held 6 bases outside the gene matches. CDR3 region: CASSLRLAGLSYNEQFF. In nucleotides, the CDR3 is TGTGCCAGCAGCCTACGACTAGCGGGATTGTCCTACAATGAGCAGTTCTTC.